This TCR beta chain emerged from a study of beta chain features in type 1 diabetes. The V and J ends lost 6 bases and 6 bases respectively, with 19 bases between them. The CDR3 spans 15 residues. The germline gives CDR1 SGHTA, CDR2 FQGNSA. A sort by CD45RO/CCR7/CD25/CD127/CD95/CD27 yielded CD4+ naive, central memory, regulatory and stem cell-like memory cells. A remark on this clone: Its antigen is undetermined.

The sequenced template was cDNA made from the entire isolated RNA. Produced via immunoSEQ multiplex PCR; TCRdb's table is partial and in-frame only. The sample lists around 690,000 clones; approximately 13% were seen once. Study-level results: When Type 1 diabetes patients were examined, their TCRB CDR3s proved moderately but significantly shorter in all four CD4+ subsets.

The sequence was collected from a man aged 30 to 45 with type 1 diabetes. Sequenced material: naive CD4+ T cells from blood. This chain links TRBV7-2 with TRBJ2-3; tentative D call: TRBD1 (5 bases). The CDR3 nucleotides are TGTGCCAGCAGTCCCCGAGGTCAGGGTGACGATACGCAGTATTTT. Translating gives CASSPRGQGDDTQYF.